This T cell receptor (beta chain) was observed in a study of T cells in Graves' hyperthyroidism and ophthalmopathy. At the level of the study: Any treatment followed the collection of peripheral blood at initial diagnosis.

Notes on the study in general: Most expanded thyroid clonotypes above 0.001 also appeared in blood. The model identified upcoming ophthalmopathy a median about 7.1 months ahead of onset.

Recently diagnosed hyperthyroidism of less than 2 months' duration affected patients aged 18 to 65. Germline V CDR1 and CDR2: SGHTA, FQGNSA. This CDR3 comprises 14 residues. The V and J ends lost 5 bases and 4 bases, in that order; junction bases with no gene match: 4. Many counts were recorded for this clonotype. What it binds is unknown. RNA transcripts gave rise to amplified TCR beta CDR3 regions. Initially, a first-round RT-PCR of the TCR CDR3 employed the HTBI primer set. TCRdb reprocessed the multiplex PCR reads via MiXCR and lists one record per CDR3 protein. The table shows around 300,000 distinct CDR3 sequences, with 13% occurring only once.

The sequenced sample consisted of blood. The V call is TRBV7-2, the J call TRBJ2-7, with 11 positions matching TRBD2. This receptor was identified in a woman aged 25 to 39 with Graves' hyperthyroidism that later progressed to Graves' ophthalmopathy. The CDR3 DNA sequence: TGTGCCAGCAGCCAAACTAGCGGGAGATACGAGCAGTACTTC. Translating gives CASSQTSGRYEQYF. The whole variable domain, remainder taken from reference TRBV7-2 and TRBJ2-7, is GAGVSQSPSNKVTEKGKDVELRCDPISGHTALYWYRQSLGQGLEFLIYFQGNSAPDKSGLPSDRFSAERTGGSVSTLTIQRTQQEDSAVYLCASSQTSGRYEQYFGPGTRLTVT.